A selection of T cell receptor beta chains follows, all from one sample in a study of human T cells and chemical hapten exposure. TCRdb re-analysed the RACE reads in MiXCR, keeping a single row per CDR3 protein. In the table there are about 65,000 distinct CDR3 sequences, roughly 6.6% of which are singletons. The sequencing sample was made of whole blood. The origin of the receptors is a female donor in good health. Some clones in this sample may be carry-over from other donors' samples. Each CDR3 is given with its conserved first and last residue. A D gene is named only where the DNA matches it firmly. A clone size is listed for some rows: how often the clone was seen (once, few, many), or a class if it is expanded.

clone_size: many; j_call: TRBJ2-3; v_call: TRBV7-8; d_call: TRBD2; cdr3_aa: CASSLNLAGGTHTQYF; cdr3_nt: TGTGCCAGCAGCTTAAATTTAGCGGGAGGGACCCATACGCAGTATTTT
clone_size: many; j_call: TRBJ2-4; v_call: TRBV28; d_call: .; cdr3_aa: CASSLLAGGNIQYF; cdr3_nt: TGTGCCAGCAGTTTATTGGCAGGCGGAAACATTCAGTACTTC
clone_size: few; j_call: TRBJ2-7; v_call: TRBV28; d_call: .; cdr3_aa: CASRPGQGEQYF; cdr3_nt: TGTGCCAGCAGACCGGGACAAGGCGAGCAGTACTTC
clone_size: .; j_call: TRBJ1-5; v_call: TRBV28; d_call: .; cdr3_aa: CASKLGTANQPQHF; cdr3_nt: TGTGCCAGCAAACTCGGGACGGCAAATCAGCCCCAGCATTTT
clone_size: few; j_call: TRBJ2-7; v_call: TRBV6-1; d_call: .; cdr3_aa: CASSVNSNYEQYF; cdr3_nt: TGTGCCAGCAGTGTGAACAGCAACTACGAGCAGTACTTC
clone_size: many; j_call: TRBJ2-7; v_call: TRBV2; d_call: .; cdr3_aa: CASSEGLGGSYEQYF; cdr3_nt: TGTGCCAGCAGTGAGGGGCTGGGGGGCTCCTACGAGCAGTACTTC
clone_size: many; j_call: TRBJ2-3; v_call: TRBV6-2/TRBV6-3; d_call: TRBD2; cdr3_aa: CASSYIVGGQDTQYF; cdr3_nt: TGTGCCAGCAGTTACATTGTGGGAGGGCAAGATACGCAGTATTTT
clone_size: many; j_call: TRBJ2-3; v_call: TRBV3-1; d_call: .; cdr3_aa: CASSQDRVTDTQYF; cdr3_nt: TGTGCCAGCAGCCAAGACAGGGTCACAGATACGCAGTATTTT
clone_size: .; j_call: TRBJ2-3; v_call: TRBV12-3/TRBV12-4; d_call: TRBD2; cdr3_aa: CASSSSGLAEGGTQYF; cdr3_nt: TGTGCCAGCAGTTCCTCGGGACTAGCGGAAGGGGGGACGCAGTATTTT
clone_size: few; j_call: TRBJ2-7; v_call: TRBV6-6; d_call: .; cdr3_aa: CASSSPGHEQYF; cdr3_nt: TGTGCCAGCAGTTCCCCGGGACACGAGCAGTACTTC
clone_size: few; j_call: TRBJ1-5; v_call: TRBV19; d_call: .; cdr3_aa: CASSIVTGNQPQHF; cdr3_nt: TGTGCCAGTAGTATAGTTACAGGCAATCAGCCCCAGCATTTT
clone_size: many; j_call: TRBJ2-3; v_call: TRBV5-1; d_call: TRBD2; cdr3_aa: CASSLGPAGERDTQYF; cdr3_nt: TGCGCCAGCAGCTTGGGGCCAGCGGGAGAGAGAGATACGCAGTATTTT
clone_size: few; j_call: TRBJ1-3; v_call: TRBV27; d_call: .; cdr3_aa: CASSSDSSGNTIYF; cdr3_nt: TGTGCCAGCAGTTCAGACAGCTCTGGAAACACCATATATTTT
clone_size: many; j_call: TRBJ1-1; v_call: TRBV9; d_call: .; cdr3_aa: CASSVGDYMNTEAFF; cdr3_nt: TGTGCCAGCAGCGTAGGGGATTACATGAACACTGAAGCTTTCTTT
clone_size: many; j_call: TRBJ1-1; v_call: TRBV12-5; d_call: .; cdr3_aa: CASGLDGWATEAFF; cdr3_nt: TGTGCTAGTGGTTTGGACGGCTGGGCCACTGAAGCTTTCTTT
clone_size: many; j_call: TRBJ2-1; v_call: TRBV6-1; d_call: TRBD1; cdr3_aa: CASSGGTGVHNEQFF; cdr3_nt: TGTGCCAGCAGTGGCGGGACAGGGGTCCACAATGAGCAGTTCTTC
clone_size: .; j_call: TRBJ2-3; v_call: TRBV14; d_call: TRBD2; cdr3_aa: CASSSLAGASSTDTQYF; cdr3_nt: TGTGCCAGCAGCTCCCTGGCGGGAGCCTCTAGCACAGATACGCAGTATTTT
clone_size: many; j_call: TRBJ1-1; v_call: TRBV29-1; d_call: .; cdr3_aa: CSVAVLEAFF; cdr3_nt: TGCAGCGTTGCGGTCCTCGAAGCTTTCTTT
clone_size: many; j_call: TRBJ2-1; v_call: TRBV9; d_call: TRBD2; cdr3_aa: CASSLAGTSPNEQFF; cdr3_nt: TGTGCCAGCAGCCTCGCGGGGACTAGCCCCAATGAGCAGTTCTTC
clone_size: many; j_call: TRBJ1-1; v_call: TRBV5-1; d_call: .; cdr3_aa: CASSLSGGMNTEAFF; cdr3_nt: TGCGCCAGCAGCTTGTCCGGAGGTATGAACACTGAAGCTTTCTTT
clone_size: .; j_call: TRBJ2-5; v_call: TRBV20-1; d_call: .; cdr3_aa: CSASERGETQYF; cdr3_nt: TGCAGTGCTAGTGAGCGCGGGGAGACCCAGTACTTC
clone_size: .; j_call: TRBJ2-1; v_call: TRBV4-2; d_call: TRBD1; cdr3_aa: CASSQLKTGTGVNEQFF; cdr3_nt: TGTGCCAGCAGCCAGCTCAAAACCGGGACAGGGGTCAATGAGCAGTTCTTC
clone_size: few; j_call: TRBJ2-3; v_call: TRBV7-8; d_call: .; cdr3_aa: CASSLRVVSDTQYF; cdr3_nt: TGTGCCAGCAGCTTAAGGGTTGTATCGGATACGCAGTATTTT
clone_size: many; j_call: TRBJ2-6; v_call: TRBV29-1; d_call: .; cdr3_aa: CSVEVPGRFSGANVLTF; cdr3_nt: TGCAGCGTTGAGGTGCCAGGAAGGTTCTCAGGGGCCAACGTCCTGACTTTC
clone_size: few; j_call: TRBJ2-5; v_call: TRBV12-3/TRBV12-4; d_call: .; cdr3_aa: CASSAQGETQYF; cdr3_nt: TGTGCCAGCAGTGCGCAGGGGGAGACCCAGTACTTC
clone_size: many; j_call: TRBJ2-1; v_call: TRBV4-2; d_call: .; cdr3_aa: CASSQDKSSYNEQFF; cdr3_nt: TGTGCCAGCAGCCAAGATAAATCCTCCTACAATGAGCAGTTCTTC
clone_size: .; j_call: TRBJ2-1; v_call: TRBV7-9; d_call: .; cdr3_aa: CASWFGRSLQNEQFF; cdr3_nt: TGTGCCAGCTGGTTTGGGAGGTCGTTACAAAATGAGCAGTTCTTC
clone_size: many; j_call: TRBJ2-1; v_call: TRBV9; d_call: .; cdr3_aa: CASSPLRDRSNEQFF; cdr3_nt: TGTGCCAGCAGCCCCCTGCGGGACCGGAGCAATGAGCAGTTCTTC
clone_size: many; j_call: TRBJ2-7; v_call: TRBV12-3/TRBV12-4; d_call: TRBD2; cdr3_aa: CASSPGAGTSTYEQYF; cdr3_nt: TGTGCCAGCTCCCCCGGGGCCGGGACTAGCACATACGAGCAGTACTTC
clone_size: many; j_call: TRBJ2-1; v_call: TRBV6-5; d_call: TRBD2; cdr3_aa: CASTGWGEGPNEQFF; cdr3_nt: TGTGCCAGCACCGGTTGGGGGGAGGGCCCGAATGAGCAGTTCTTC